A single sample is the source of the 7 T cell receptor beta chains below, sequenced in a study of tumor-infiltrating lymphocytes in localized non-small cell lung cancer. Measured with immunoSEQ multiplex PCR; TCRdb has only the in-frame clones, and not every one. The sample holds 15,000 to 20,000 clones, 65% to 80% seen once. Input material: lung tumor tissue. These receptors were obtained from a human donor with non-small cell lung cancer.

This clone was detected a few times. The chain is built from TRBV19 and TRBJ1-5; 7 bases agree with TRBD1. The V and J ends lost 4 bases and 6 bases, in that order; junction bases with no gene match: 6. The CDR3 covers 14 residues. Per germline, CDR1 LNHDA and CDR2 SQIVND (reference sequence). CDR3 residues: CASSTRQGIQPQHF. The CDR3 region has the DNA TGTGCCAGTAGTACCAGACAGGGCATTCAGCCCCAGCATTTT.

The CDR3 sequence is CASGASHRALYEQYF. In DNA form, the CDR3 reads TGTGCCAGCGGCGCGAGTCACAGGGCCCTCTACGAGCAGTACTTC. The V gene is TRBV6-5, the J gene TRBJ2-7; tentative D call: TRBD1 (6 bases). This CDR3 has 15 amino acids. V was shortened by 8 bases and J by 3 bases, with 20 bases between the two germline ends. Germline V gene sequence: CDR1 MNHEY, CDR2 SVGAGI.

This sequence joins TRBV4-1 and TRBJ1-1; TRBD1 matches at 7 bases. Germline loops: CDR1 MGHRA, CDR2 YSYEKL. This CDR3 has 12 amino acids. V dropped 4 bases and J dropped 9; count of bases not matched to a gene: 5. CDR3 sequence: CASSPDRVKAFF. CDR3 nucleotide sequence: TGCGCCAGCAGCCCAGACAGGGTGAAAGCTTTCTTT.

The chain couples TRBV5-4 to TRBJ2-2, with 8 bases that match TRBD2. V trimming: 2 bases; J trimming: 0 bases; junction bases outside the gene matches: 9. Germline CDR1 and CDR2: SGHNT and YYREEE (reference sequence). This CDR3 region has 18 residues. This CDR3 is CASSFTSGSSANTGELFF. The CDR3 DNA reads as TGTGCCAGCAGCTTTACAAGCGGGAGCTCAGCGAACACCGGGGAGCTGTTTTTT.

The chain employs TRBV11-2 and TRBJ2-2; 9 positions match TRBD1. J lost 7 bases, V lost 4 bases, and 4 bases had no gene match. CDR1 and CDR2 from the germline V gene are SGHAT and FQNNGV. This CDR3 is built from 14 residues. Written as DNA, the CDR3 is TGTGCCAGCAGCTCCGGGACAGGGATCGGGGAGCTGTTTTTT. Its translation is CASSSGTGIGELFF.

The V and J genes are TRBV7-2 and TRBJ2-7; the D gene is possibly TRBD2 (6 bases). Trimming pared 5 bases from V and 3 bases from J, leaving 8 bases between. The CDR3 runs to 12 residues. The germline V gene has CDR1 SGHTA and CDR2 FQGNSA. The CDR3 spells CASSKTSYEQYF. CDR3 coding DNA: TGTGCCAGCAGCAAGACTAGCTACGAGCAGTACTTC.

The sample holds a few counts of this clone. The V and J genes are TRBV10-3 and TRBJ1-1, with TRBD1 matching 7 bases. V was clipped by 4 bases and J by 5 bases; unmatched bases: 7. There are 14 residues in the CDR3. Germline CDR1 ENHRY, CDR2 SYGVKD. As DNA, the CDR3 is TGTGCCATCAGTGGCACAGGGGAAACGACTGAAGCTTTCTTT. This gives the protein CAISGTGETTEAFF.